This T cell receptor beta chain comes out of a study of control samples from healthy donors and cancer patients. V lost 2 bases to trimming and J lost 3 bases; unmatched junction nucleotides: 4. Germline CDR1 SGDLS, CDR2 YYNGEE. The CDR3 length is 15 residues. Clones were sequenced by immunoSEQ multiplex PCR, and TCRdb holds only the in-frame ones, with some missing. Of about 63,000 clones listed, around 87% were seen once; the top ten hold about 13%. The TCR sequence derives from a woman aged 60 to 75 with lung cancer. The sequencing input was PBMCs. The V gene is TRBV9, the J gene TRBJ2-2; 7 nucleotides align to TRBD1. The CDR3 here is CASSVQGVDTGELFF. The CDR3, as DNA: TGTGCCAGCAGCGTCCAGGGGGTCGACACCGGGGAGCTGTTTTTT.